The present entry profiles one T cell receptor beta chain with its context. The CDR3 runs 15 residues. Germline lookup yields CDR1 KGHSH and CDR2 LQKENI. V lost 2 bases and J lost 7, with 15 bases in between. Some clones are missing from TCRdb's copy, which holds only in-frame ones; the method was immunoSEQ multiplex PCR. The table shows some 2,500,000 clones, with 80% to 95% occurring only once. This sample was taken from a study of shared clonotypes between healthy human individuals. The TCR was taken from a man younger than 35 in good health. Some clones in this sample may be carry-over from other donors' samples. The sample taken for sequencing was naive CD4+ T cells from PBMCs. Stated subset: CD45RA+ positively selected. The chain combines TRBV18 with TRBJ1-3; a possible D gene is TRBD1 (5 bases). The CDR3 sequence: CASSPFGDLKNTIYF. The CDR3 bases are TGTGCCAGCTCACCATTTGGGGACCTTAAGAACACCATATATTTT.